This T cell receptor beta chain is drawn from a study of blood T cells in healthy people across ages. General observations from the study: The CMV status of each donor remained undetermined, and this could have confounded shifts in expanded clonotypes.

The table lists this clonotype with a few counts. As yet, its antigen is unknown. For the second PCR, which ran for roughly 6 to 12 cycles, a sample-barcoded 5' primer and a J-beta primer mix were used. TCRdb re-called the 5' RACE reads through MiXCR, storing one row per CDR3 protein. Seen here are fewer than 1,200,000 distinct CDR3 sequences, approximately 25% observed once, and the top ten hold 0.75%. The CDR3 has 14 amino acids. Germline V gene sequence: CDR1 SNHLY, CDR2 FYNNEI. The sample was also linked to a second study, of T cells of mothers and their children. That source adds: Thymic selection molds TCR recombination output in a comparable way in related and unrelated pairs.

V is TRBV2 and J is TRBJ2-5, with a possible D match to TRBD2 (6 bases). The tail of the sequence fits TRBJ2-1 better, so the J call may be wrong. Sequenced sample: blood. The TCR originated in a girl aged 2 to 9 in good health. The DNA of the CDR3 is TGTGCCAGCAGTGAATCGTGGGGGGACAATGAGCAGTTCTTC. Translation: CASSESWGDNEQFF.